This T cell receptor (beta chain) is drawn from a study of cytomegalovirus exposure and HLA in healthy donors. Findings and caveats of the study: Roughly uniform sequencing depth across donors was assumed, possibly incorrectly.

The PCR made use of 60 Vbeta and 13 Jbeta primers. This table comes from immunoSEQ multiplex PCR, and its TCRdb copy is limited to in-frame clones, with some not included. The data contain 160,000 or so clones, about 80% of them seen just once; the ten biggest clones take up approximately 0.55%. The CDR3 covers 14 residues. V dropped 4 bases and J dropped 7 bases, with 16 bases sitting between them. Germline V CDR1 and CDR2: SQVTM, ANQGSEA. On this clone: What it binds is not known.

The clonotype was recovered from a woman aged 45-59 years in good health and CMV-seronegative. The genes are TRBV29-1 and TRBJ2-2; D possibly corresponds to TRBD2 (5 bases). The specimen sequenced was PBMCs. The chain's CDR3 is CSVGRTGRGGELFF. The CDR3 bases are TGCAGCGTTGGAAGGACTGGCCGGGGCGGGGAGCTGTTTTTT.